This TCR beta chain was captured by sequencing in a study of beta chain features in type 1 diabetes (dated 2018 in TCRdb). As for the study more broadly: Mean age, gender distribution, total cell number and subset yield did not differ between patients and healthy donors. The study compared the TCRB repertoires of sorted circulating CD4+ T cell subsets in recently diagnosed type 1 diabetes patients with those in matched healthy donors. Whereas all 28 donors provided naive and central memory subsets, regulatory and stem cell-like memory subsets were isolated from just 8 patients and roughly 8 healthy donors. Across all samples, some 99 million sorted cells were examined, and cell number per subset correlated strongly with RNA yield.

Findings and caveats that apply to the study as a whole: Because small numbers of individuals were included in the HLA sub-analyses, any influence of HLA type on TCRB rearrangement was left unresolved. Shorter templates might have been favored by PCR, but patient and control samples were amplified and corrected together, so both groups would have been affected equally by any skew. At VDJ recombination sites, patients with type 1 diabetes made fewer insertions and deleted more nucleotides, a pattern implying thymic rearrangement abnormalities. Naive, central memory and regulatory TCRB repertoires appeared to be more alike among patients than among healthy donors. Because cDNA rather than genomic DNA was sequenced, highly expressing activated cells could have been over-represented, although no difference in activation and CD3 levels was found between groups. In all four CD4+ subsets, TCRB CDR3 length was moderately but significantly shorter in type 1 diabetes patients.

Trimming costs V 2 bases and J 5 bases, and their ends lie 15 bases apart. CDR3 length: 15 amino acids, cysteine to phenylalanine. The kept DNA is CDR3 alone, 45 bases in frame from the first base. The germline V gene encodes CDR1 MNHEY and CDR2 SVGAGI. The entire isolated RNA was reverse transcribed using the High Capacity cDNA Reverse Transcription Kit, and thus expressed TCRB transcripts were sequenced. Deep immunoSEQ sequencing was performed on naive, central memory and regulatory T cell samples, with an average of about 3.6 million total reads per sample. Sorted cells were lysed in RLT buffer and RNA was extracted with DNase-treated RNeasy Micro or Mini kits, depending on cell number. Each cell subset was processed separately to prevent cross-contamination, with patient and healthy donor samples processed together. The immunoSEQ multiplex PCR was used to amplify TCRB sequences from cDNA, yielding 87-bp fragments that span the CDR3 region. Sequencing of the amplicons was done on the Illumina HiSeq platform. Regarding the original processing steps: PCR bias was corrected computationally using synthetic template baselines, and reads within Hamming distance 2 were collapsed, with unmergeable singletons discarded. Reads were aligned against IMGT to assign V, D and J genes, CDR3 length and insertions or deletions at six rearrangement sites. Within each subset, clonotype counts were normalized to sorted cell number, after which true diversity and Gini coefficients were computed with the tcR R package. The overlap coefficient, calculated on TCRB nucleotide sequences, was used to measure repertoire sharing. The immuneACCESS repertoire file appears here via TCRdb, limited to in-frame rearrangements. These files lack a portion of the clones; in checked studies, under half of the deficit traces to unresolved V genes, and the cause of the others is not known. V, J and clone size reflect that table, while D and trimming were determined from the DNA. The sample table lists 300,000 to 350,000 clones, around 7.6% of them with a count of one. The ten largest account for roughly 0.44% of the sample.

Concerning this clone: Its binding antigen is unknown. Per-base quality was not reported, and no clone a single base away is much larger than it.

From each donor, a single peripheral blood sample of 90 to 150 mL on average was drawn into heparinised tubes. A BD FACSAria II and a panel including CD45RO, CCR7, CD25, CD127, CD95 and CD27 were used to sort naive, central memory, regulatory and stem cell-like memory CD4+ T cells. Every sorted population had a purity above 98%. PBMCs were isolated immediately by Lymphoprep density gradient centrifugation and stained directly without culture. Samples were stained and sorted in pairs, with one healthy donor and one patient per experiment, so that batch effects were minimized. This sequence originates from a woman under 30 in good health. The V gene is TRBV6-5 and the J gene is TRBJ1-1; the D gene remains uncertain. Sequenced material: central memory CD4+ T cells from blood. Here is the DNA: TGTGCCAGCAGTTACGGTGGTTCGCTATTGACTGAAGCTTTCTTT. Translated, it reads CASSYGGSLLTEAFF.